Below, one T cell receptor beta chain is given with its context. The target antigen is unknown. The data originate from a study of response to subunit inactivated influenza vaccine. Whole-study findings and limits: With each seasonal influenza vaccination, the authors suggested, few new T cells are recruited.

The ends lost 2 bases at V and 5 bases at J; junction bases unmatched: 7. Germline V lookup: CDR1 SGHTA, CDR2 FQGNSA. The CDR3 is made up of 15 amino acids. TCRdb re-called the RT-PCR reads with MiXCR, one entry per CDR3 protein. The sample includes approximately 500,000 distinct CDR3 sequences, about an eighth seen only once; the top ten take roughly 14%. The sequence came from a man in his fifties who received an inactivated influenza vaccine. This chain joins TRBV7-2 and TRBJ2-3; 7 nucleotides align to TRBD1. The sample was PBMCs from blood, taken 45 days after vaccination. CDR3 sequence: CASSLWGQNLDTQYF. CDR3 DNA: TGTGCCAGCAGCTTATGGGGACAGAATCTAGATACGCAGTATTTT.